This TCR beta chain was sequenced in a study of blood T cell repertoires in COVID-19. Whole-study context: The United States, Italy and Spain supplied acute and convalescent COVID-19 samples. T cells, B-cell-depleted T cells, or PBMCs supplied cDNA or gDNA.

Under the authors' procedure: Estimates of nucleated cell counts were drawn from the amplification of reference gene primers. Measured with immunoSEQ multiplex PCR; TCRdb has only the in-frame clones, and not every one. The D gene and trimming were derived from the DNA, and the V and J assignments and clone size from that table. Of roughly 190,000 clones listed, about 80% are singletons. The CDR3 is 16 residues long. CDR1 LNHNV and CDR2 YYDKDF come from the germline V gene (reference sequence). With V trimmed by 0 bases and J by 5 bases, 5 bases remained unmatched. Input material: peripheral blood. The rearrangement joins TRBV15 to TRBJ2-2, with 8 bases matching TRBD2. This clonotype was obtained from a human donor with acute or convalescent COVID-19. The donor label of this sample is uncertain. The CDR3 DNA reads TGTGCCACCAGCAGAGAAATTGGACTAGCAACCGGGGAGCTGTTTTTT. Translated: CATSREIGLATGELFF. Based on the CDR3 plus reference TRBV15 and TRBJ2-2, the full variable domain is DAMVIQNPRYQVTQFGKPVTLSCSQTLNHNVMYWYQQKSSQAPKLLFHYYDKDFNNEADTPDNFQSRRPNTSFCFLDIRSPGLGDTAMYLCATSREIGLATGELFFGEGSRLTVL.